The 4 T cell receptor beta chains presented below share a single source sample, sequenced in a study of blood T cell repertoires in COVID-19. This table comes from immunoSEQ multiplex PCR, and its TCRdb copy is limited to in-frame clones, with some not included. Among roughly 400,000 clones, 91% were seen once, and the ten largest hold about 0.9%. The sequenced sample consisted of PBMCs or T cells enriched from blood (not recorded which). Receptors were obtained from a middle-aged woman who had been exposed to COVID-19.

V gene TRBV28 combines with J gene TRBJ1-2; 7 bases line up with TRBD1. CDR3 size: 13 residues. CDR1 and CDR2 (germline): MDHEN, SYDVKM. V was clipped by 5 bases and J by 6 bases; unmatched bases: 6. The CDR3 loop reads CASSPGTENGYTF. CDR3 coding DNA: TGTGCCAGCAGTCCCGGGACAGAGAATGGCTACACCTTC.

This clone was seen only a few times. The V call is TRBV7-2, the J call TRBJ1-1, with a tentative D call TRBD1 (6 bases). The CDR3 spans 15 residues. CDR1 and CDR2 from the germline V gene are SGHTA and FQGNSA. Trimming pared 2 bases from V and 4 bases from J, leaving 14 bases between. CDR3 in amino acids: CASSLNWRGGTEAFF. CDR3 nucleotides: TGTGCCAGCAGCTTAAATTGGAGGGGGGGCACTGAAGCTTTCTTT.

The gene calls are TRBV27 and TRBJ1-4; 10 nucleotides agree with TRBD1. Germline loops: CDR1 MNHEY, CDR2 SMNVEV (reference sequence). The CDR3 sequence is 17 residues long. V was pared by 5 bases and J by 5 bases, with 11 bases of the junction left unmatched. The CDR3 DNA reads TGTGCCAGCAGTCGCCGGGACAGGGGACGAGCCAATGAAAAACTGTTTTTT. It specifies CASSRRDRGRANEKLFF.

The chain links TRBV10-3 to TRBJ1-2; D uncertain. V was cut by 7 bases and J by 7 bases, with 22 bases left in between. The germline V gene has CDR1 ENHRY and CDR2 SYGVKD. CDR3 size: 15 residues. CDR3 sequence reads: CAITDGWVTHSGYTF. CDR3 in DNA: TGTGCCATCACTGACGGGTGGGTAACCCATTCTGGCTACACCTTC.